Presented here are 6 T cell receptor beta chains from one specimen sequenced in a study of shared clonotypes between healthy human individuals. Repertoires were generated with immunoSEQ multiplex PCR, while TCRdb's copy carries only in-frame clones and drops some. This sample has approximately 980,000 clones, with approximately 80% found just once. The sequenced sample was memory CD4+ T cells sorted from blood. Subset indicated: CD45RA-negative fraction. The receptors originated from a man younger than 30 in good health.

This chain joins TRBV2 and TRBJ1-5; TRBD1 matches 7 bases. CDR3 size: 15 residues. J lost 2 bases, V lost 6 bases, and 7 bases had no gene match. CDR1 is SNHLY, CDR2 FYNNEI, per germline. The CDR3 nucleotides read TGTGCCAGCAGGCGACAGGGAGTTGGCAATCAGCCCCAGCATTTT. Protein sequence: CASRRQGVGNQPQHF.

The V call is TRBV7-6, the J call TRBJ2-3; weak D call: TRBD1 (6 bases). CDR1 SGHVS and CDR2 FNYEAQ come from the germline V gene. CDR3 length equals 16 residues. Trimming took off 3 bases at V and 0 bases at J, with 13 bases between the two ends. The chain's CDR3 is CASSFGHGQSTDTQYF. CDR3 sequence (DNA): TGTGCCAGCAGCTTCGGACACGGACAGAGCACAGATACGCAGTATTTT.

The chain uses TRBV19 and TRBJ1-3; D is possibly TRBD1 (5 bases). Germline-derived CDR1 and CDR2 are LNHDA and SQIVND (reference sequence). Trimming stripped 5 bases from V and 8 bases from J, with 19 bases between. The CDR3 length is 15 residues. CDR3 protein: CASSVMTGARDTIYF. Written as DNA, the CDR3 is TGTGCCAGTAGTGTCATGACCGGGGCCCGGGACACCATATATTTT.

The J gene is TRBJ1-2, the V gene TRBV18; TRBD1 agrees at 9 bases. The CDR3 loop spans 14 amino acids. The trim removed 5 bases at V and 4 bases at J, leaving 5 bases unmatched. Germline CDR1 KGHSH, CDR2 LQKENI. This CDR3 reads CASSAGQGIYGYTF. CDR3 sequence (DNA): TGTGCCAGCTCAGCGGGACAGGGAATCTATGGCTACACCTTC.

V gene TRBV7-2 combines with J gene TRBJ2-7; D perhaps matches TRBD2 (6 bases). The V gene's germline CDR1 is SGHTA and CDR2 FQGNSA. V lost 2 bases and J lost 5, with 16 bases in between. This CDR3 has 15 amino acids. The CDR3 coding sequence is TGTGCCAGCAGCTTATTTCGTCAGGGAGGTAACGAGCAGTACTTC. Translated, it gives CASSLFRQGGNEQYF. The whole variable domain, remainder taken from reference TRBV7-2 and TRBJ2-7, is GAGVSQSPSNKVTEKGKDVELRCDPISGHTALYWYRQSLGQGLEFLIYFQGNSAPDKSGLPSDRFSAERTGGSVSTLTIQRTQQEDSAVYLCASSLFRQGGNEQYFGPGTRLTVT.

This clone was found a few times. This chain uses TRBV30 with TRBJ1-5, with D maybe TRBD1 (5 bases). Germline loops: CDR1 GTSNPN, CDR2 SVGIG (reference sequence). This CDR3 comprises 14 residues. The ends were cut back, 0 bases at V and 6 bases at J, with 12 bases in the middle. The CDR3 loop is CAWSVQVSRQPQHF. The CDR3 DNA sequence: TGTGCCTGGAGTGTACAGGTCTCACGTCAGCCCCAGCATTTT.